This is a list of T cell receptor beta chains from one sample in a study of Graves' ophthalmopathy and Graves' hyperthyroidism. TCRdb itself ran the multiplex PCR reads through MiXCR, one entry per CDR3 protein. The table lists around 600,000 distinct CDR3 sequences, roughly 39% of them singletons. Sequencing was done on a sample of peripheral blood. All receptors come from an adult man with Graves' ophthalmopathy. CDR3s include the opening cysteine and the closing phenylalanine or tryptophan. A D gene is named only where the DNA matches it firmly. A row's size may be missing; if present it is once, few, many or a size class.

NA,few,TRBJ2-2,TRBV7-9,TGTGCCAGCAGCTTCAGTCTGGACAGATACACCGGGGAGCTGTTTTTT,CASSFSLDRYTGELFF
TRBD1,many,TRBJ1-5,TRBV27,TGTGCCAGCAGTTTCTCGGGACAGCATCAGCCCCAGCATTTT,CASSFSGQHQPQHF
NA,many,TRBJ2-2,TRBV7-9,TGTGCCAGCAGCTTTGACAGGAACACCGGGGAGCTGTTTTTT,CASSFDRNTGELFF
NA,NA,TRBJ1-2,TRBV7-2,TGTGCCAGCAGTTTCGGGACTGCCGGAGCCTATGGCTACACCTTC,CASSFGTAGAYGYTF
NA,NA,TRBJ1-1,TRBV24-1,TGTGCCACCAGTGATTTTAGGAATGGGGCGAACACTGAAGCTTTCTTT,CATSDFRNGANTEAFF
NA,few,TRBJ1-1,TRBV9,TGTGCCAGCAGCCCCCGGTGGGGGGTCGACCCTGAAGCTTTCTTT,CASSPRWGVDPEAFF
NA,many,TRBJ1-5,TRBV7-2,TGTGCCAGCAGCCTGGCCAGGGAGCCCCAGCATTTT,CASSLAREPQHF
NA,many,TRBJ2-7,TRBV12-3/TRBV12-4,TGTGCCAGCAGTCCTGGCCGGAGAAACTACGAGCAGTACTTC,CASSPGRRNYEQYF
NA,few,TRBJ1-2,TRBV4-2,TGTGCCAGCAGCCAAGCAGGTCAACGATATGGCTACACCTTC,CASSQAGQRYGYTF
NA,once,TRBJ1-4,TRBV10-3,TGTGCCATCGGGACTAATGAAAAACTGTTTTTT,CAIGTNEKLFF
NA,many,TRBJ2-5,TRBV29-1,TGCAGCGTTGAACAGCCCAAAGAGACCCAGTACTTC,CSVEQPKETQYF
TRBD1,once,TRBJ1-1,TRBV25-1,TGTGCCAGCGGGGGGACCAGTATGAGGACAGGCCGAAGCATGAACACTGAAGCTTTCTTT,CASGGTSMRTGRSMNTEAFF
TRBD1,few,TRBJ1-5,TRBV10-3,TGTGCCAGCAGTTACACAGGGGGACGCAATCAGCCCCAGCATTTT,CASSYTGGRNQPQHF
NA,few,TRBJ2-7,TRBV4-2,TGTGCCAGCAGCCAATCCCGGACGCAACCCTACGAGCAGTACTTC,CASSQSRTQPYEQYF
NA,NA,TRBJ1-2,TRBV29-1,TGCAGCTTGGAGCAATACGGCTATGGCTACACCTTC,CSLEQYGYGYTF
NA,many,TRBJ1-5,TRBV5-1,TGCGCCAGCAGCCCAAGACCCGATAGCAATCAGCCCCAGCATTTT,CASSPRPDSNQPQHF
NA,NA,TRBJ1-2,TRBV29-1,TGCAGCAGCTTCCACCGAGGTCGGGAGGATGGCTACACCTTC,CSSFHRGREDGYTF
NA,NA,TRBJ1-2,TRBV25-1,TGTGCCAGCTCCCCTGAGGGGGTCTATGGCTACACCTTC,CASSPEGVYGYTF
TRBD1,few,TRBJ2-7,TRBV10-3,TGTGCCAGCAGTCCGCAACAGGGGGCCTTCTCCTACGAGCAGTACTTC,CASSPQQGAFSYEQYF
TRBD1,few,TRBJ1-2,TRBV5-4,TGTGCCAGCAGCAAGGGACAGGTGTTGACTAATGGCTACACCTTC,CASSKGQVLTNGYTF
TRBD2,few,TRBJ2-7,TRBV13,TGTGCCAGCAGCCCAGCAGTCGGACTAGCGGGGGCGACCTCCTACGAGCAGTACTTC,CASSPAVGLAGATSYEQYF
TRBD2,many,TRBJ2-7,TRBV2,TGTGCCAGCGCGGGAGGCTACGAGCAGTACTTC,CASAGGYEQYF
NA,many,TRBJ1-1,TRBV2,TGTGCCAGCAGGGGGGACGGACAGAACACTGAAGCTTTCTTT,CASRGDGQNTEAFF
TRBD1,many,TRBJ1-1,TRBV7-8,TGTGCCAGCAGCTTAGGGACAGGGAGTGAAGCTTTCTTT,CASSLGTGSEAFF
TRBD2,NA,TRBJ2-7,TRBV5-1,TGCGCCACCACCGGGACTAGCTACGAGCAGTACTTC,CATTGTSYEQYF
NA,many,TRBJ2-2,TRBV14,TGTGCCAGCAGCCAACAGGACGGGGAGCTGTTTTTT,CASSQQDGELFF
TRBD2,NA,TRBJ2-2,TRBV2,TGTGCCAGCAGTCGGCCCCGGACTAGTAACACCGGGGAGCTGTTTTTT,CASSRPRTSNTGELFF
NA,NA,TRBJ1-1,TRBV29-1,TGCAGCGTGGGGAGCACTGAAGCTTTCTTT,CSVGSTEAFF
TRBD1,NA,TRBJ1-6,TRBV11-1,TGTGCCAGCATGGCTAGACAGGGCTATAATTCACCCCTCCACTTT,CASMARQGYNSPLHF
TRBD1,NA,TRBJ1-3,TRBV25-1,TGTGCCAGCAAGGGGGCAGCCGGAGGGAACACCATATATTTT,CASKGAAGGNTIYF
NA,many,TRBJ2-5,TRBV10-3,TGTGCCATCAGTGATAGGGGGGGGACCCAGTACTTC,CAISDRGGTQYF
TRBD2,NA,TRBJ2-5,TRBV29-1,TGCAGCGGAACTAGCGGGAGACAGGGCTCGTACCAAGAGACCCAGTACTTC,CSGTSGRQGSYQETQYF
NA,NA,TRBJ1-4,TRBV5-1,NA,CASSPRTFRKTVFF
NA,many,TRBJ1-1,TRBV5-1,TGCGCCAGCAGCTTCAACCAGAACACTGAAGCTTTCTTT,CASSFNQNTEAFF
NA,NA,TRBJ2-5,TRBV10-3,TGTGCCATCAGTGTTCTAGGGGGGAAGGAGACCCAGTACTTC,CAISVLGGKETQYF
TRBD1,NA,TRBJ1-4,TRBV10-3,TGTGCCATCATCCCGGACAGGGGTAACGAAAAACTGTTTTTT,CAIIPDRGNEKLFF
NA,many,TRBJ1-5,TRBV10-3,TGTGCCATCAGTGAGGAGGGGAGCAATCAGCCCCAGCATTTT,CAISEEGSNQPQHF
NA,many,TRBJ2-6,TRBV4-3,TGCGCCAGCAGCCATGGGGGGGGCGGCTCTGGGGCCAACGTCCTGACTTTC,CASSHGGGGSGANVLTF
NA,many,TRBJ1-2,TRBV12-3/TRBV12-4,TGTGCCAGCAGTTTAAGACGGGGGGTAGGCTACACCTTC,CASSLRRGVGYTF
NA,many,TRBJ1-6,TRBV19,TGTGCCAGTAGTTCTGGACGTCACTTTAATTCACCCCTCCACTTT,CASSSGRHFNSPLHF
NA,many,TRBJ2-6,TRBV4-2,TGTGCCAGCAGCCAAGGAGGGGGCTCTGGGGCCAACGTCCTGACTTTC,CASSQGGGSGANVLTF